One sample yielded the 32 T cell receptor beta chains listed below, sequenced in a study of shared clonotypes between healthy human individuals (dated by TCRdb to about 2020). The library was prepared using the immunoSEQ multiplex PCR assay. As stored in TCRdb, this immuneACCESS dataset retains in-frame rearrangements with V and J assigned. A fraction of the clones does not appear; measured against another copy, unresolved V genes explain less than half of the discrepancy, and the remainder lacks a known reason. In this sample the table shows 1.4 million to 1.5 million clones, 95% to 97% of which occur a single time. Of the sample, roughly 1.2% falls within the top ten clones. The specimen sequenced was naive CD4+ T cells sorted from blood. The sample's cell subset or site label is to be understood as: CD45RA+ positively selected. All receptors come from a man younger than 40 in good health.

V and J are TRBV5-6 and TRBJ2-1, with D unclear. The germline V gene has CDR1 SGHDT and CDR2 YYEEEE. This CDR3 is built from 11 residues. V lost 4 bases and J lost 7, with 6 bases in between. CDR3 coding DNA: TGTGCCAGCAGCAGGAGAAATGAGCAGTTCTTC. Translated, it gives CASSRRNEQFF.

DNA of the CDR3: TGTGCCACCCAGTCGGGGATATCCTACGAGCAGTACTTC. It codes for CATQSGISYEQYF. This sequence joins TRBV28 and TRBJ2-7, with D tentatively TRBD2 (5 bases). The CDR3 is made up of 13 amino acids. In germline, CDR1 is MDHEN, CDR2 SYDVKM. The V end lost 10 bases, the J end lost 1 base, and 14 bases lay between the germline ends.

V usage is TRBV7-2 and J usage is TRBJ1-2; TRBD1 aligns across 9 bases. Germline trimming cut 4 bases from V and 6 bases from J; bases unmatched to any gene: 12. CDR3 length equals 16 residues. In germline, CDR1 is SGHTA, CDR2 FQGNSA. CDR3 in amino acids: CASSSQGTGLLNGYTF. The CDR3 DNA reads TGTGCCAGCAGCTCCCAGGGGACAGGGCTTTTGAATGGCTACACCTTC.

The CDR3 nucleotides read TGTGCCAGCAGCGACAACCTTCCCCGACAGGGTCGTCGGAACACCGGGGAGCTGTTTTTT. Translating it yields CASSDNLPRQGRRNTGELFF. V and J are TRBV9 and TRBJ2-2; TRBD1 matches at 7 bases. The CDR3 runs to 20 residues. CDR1 and CDR2 (germline): SGDLS, YYNGEE. V trimming: 3 bases; J trimming: 1 base; junction bases outside the gene matches: 18.

V is TRBV5-4 and J is TRBJ2-7, with D perhaps matching TRBD2 (6 bases). V gave up 3 bases and J gave up 5 bases, with 18 bases separating them. The CDR3 runs to 15 residues. Germline CDR1 is SGHNT and CDR2 is YYREEE (reference sequence). The CDR3 loop reads CASSYQKGRSNEQYF. For the CDR3, the DNA is TGTGCCAGCAGCTATCAAAAGGGGAGGAGTAACGAGCAGTACTTC.

The chain links TRBV7-2 to TRBJ2-3, with D perhaps TRBD2 (6 bases). Germline lookup yields CDR1 SGHTA and CDR2 FQGNSA. This CDR3 has 14 residues. V shed 1 base and J shed 4 bases, with 9 bases lying between them. The CDR3 DNA is TGTGCCAGCAGCTTAGGAACTAGCCCAGATACGCAGTATTTT. This translates into CASSLGTSPDTQYF.

V usage is TRBV9 and J usage is TRBJ2-2; TRBD2 matches 7 bases. The germline V gene encodes CDR1 SGDLS and CDR2 YYNGEE. The CDR3 extends over 14 amino acids. Trimming removed 4 bases from V and 3 bases from J; junction bases left unmatched: 3. The CDR3 here is CASSQLAHTGELFF. As DNA, the CDR3 is TGTGCCAGCAGCCAACTAGCGCACACCGGGGAGCTGTTTTTT.

The chain couples TRBV11-2 to TRBJ2-7; 8 bases map to TRBD2. CDR3 size: 15 residues. In germline, CDR1 is SGHAT, CDR2 FQNNGV. With V trimmed by 3 bases and J by 4 bases, 8 bases remained unmatched. The CDR3 DNA reads TGTGCCAGCAGCTTTTTAGGGACTAGACCTTACGAGCAGTACTTC. It is translated as CASSFLGTRPYEQYF.

The genes are TRBV13 and TRBJ2-7; maybe TRBD1 (6 bases). The CDR3 loop spans 12 amino acids. The germline CDR1 and CDR2 sequences are PRHDT and FYEKMQ (reference sequence). V lost 6 bases, J lost 7 bases, and 13 bases lay in between. Written as DNA, the CDR3 is TGTGCCAGCAGTCAGAGGGGGTTTGAGCAGTACTTC. It yields the protein CASSQRGFEQYF.

The chain carries TRBV6-5 and TRBJ1-4; tentative D call: TRBD1 (6 bases). Trimming shortened V by 6 bases and J by 5 bases, and 7 bases separated the two germline ends. CDR1 and CDR2 (germline): MNHEY, SVGAGI. The CDR3 totals 12 residues. Here the CDR3 DNA reads TGTGCCAGCAGCACAGGGAATGAAAAACTGTTTTTT. Translated: CASSTGNEKLFF.

The V and J genes are TRBV7-9 and TRBJ2-5; weak D call: TRBD1 (6 bases). This CDR3 has 16 amino acids. V shed 3 bases and J shed 4 bases, with 18 bases lying between them. CDR1 is SEHNR, CDR2 FQNEAQ, per germline (reference sequence). The CDR3 bases are TGTGCCAGCAGCTTCTCAGGTGGGGGCGACGGAGAGACCCAGTACTTC. Amino acids: CASSFSGGGDGETQYF.

The gene calls are TRBV11-3 and TRBJ2-3; D is possibly TRBD2 (6 bases). The V and J ends lost 1 base and 1 base respectively, with 12 bases between them. The length of the CDR3 is 16 residues. The V gene's germline CDR1 is SGHNT and CDR2 YENEEA. CDR3 sequence reads: CASSLGAGSGTDTQYF. The CDR3 bases are TGTGCCAGCAGCTTAGGGGCGGGATCGGGCACAGATACGCAGTATTTT.

The chain carries TRBV29-1 and TRBJ2-1, with D unresolved. V lost 2 bases and J 9 bases, leaving 11 bases between the germline ends. The germline gives CDR1 SQVTM, CDR2 ANQGSEA. The CDR3 loop spans 12 amino acids. The CDR3 DNA follows: TGCAGCGTTGAATACGGACCGGGTGAGCAGTTCTTC. It encodes CSVEYGPGEQFF.

The V call is TRBV5-1, the J call TRBJ2-7; D is ambiguous. The V gene's germline CDR1 is SGHRS and CDR2 YFSETQ. V gave up 4 bases and J gave up 5 bases, with 13 bases separating them. There are 13 residues in the CDR3. The CDR3 reads CASSLGVGDEQYF. In DNA, the CDR3 is TGCGCCAGCAGCCTCGGAGTGGGCGACGAGCAGTACTTC.

A remark on this clone: The same CDR3 can be traced to other DNA sequences in this sample. The J gene is TRBJ2-3, the V gene TRBV28; unclear D gene. The germline CDR1 and CDR2 sequences are MDHEN and SYDVKM. The CDR3 is made up of 12 amino acids. Trimming took off 2 bases at V and 4 bases at J, with 4 bases between the two ends. The DNA for the CDR3 is TGTGCCAGCAGTTTACTTGCAGATACGCAGTATTTT. It encodes CASSLLADTQYF.

The CDR3 coding sequence is TGTGCCAGCAGTATAGGGTCCCTCGGGGGCTACACCTTC. Protein product: CASSIGSLGGYTF. V gene TRBV28 combines with J gene TRBJ1-2; D not certain. Germline lookup yields CDR1 MDHEN and CDR2 SYDVKM. Trimming stripped 5 bases from V and 8 bases from J, with 15 bases between. The CDR3 length is 13 residues.

Note on this clone: Sequence at one end of the junction differs from germline and may be a read error. The chain combines TRBV20-1 with TRBJ2-7, with D tentatively TRBD2 (7 bases). Per the germline V gene, CDR1 is DFQATT and CDR2 is SNEGSKA (reference sequence). The CDR3 runs 11 residues. This chain's CDR3 is CSATSDSGTFF. DNA of the CDR3: TGCAGTGCTACATCTGACAGCGGGACATTCTTC.

The chain recombines TRBV4-2 with TRBJ2-7; D possibly corresponds to TRBD1 (5 bases). Trimming took off 0 bases at V and 3 bases at J, with 12 bases between the two ends. CDR1 and CDR2 (germline): LGHNA, YNFKEQ. The CDR3 has 15 residues. This CDR3 reads CASSQEAGSYYEQYF. CDR3 coding DNA: TGTGCCAGCAGCCAAGAAGCAGGGTCCTACTACGAGCAGTACTTC.

This chain connects TRBV28 to TRBJ1-2; D call uncertain. With 3 bases removed from V and 0 bases from J, the gap between germline ends came to 11 bases. The CDR3 sequence is 15 residues long. Germline-derived CDR1 and CDR2 are MDHEN and SYDVKM. The CDR3 loop is CASSFRAEPNYGYTF. Here the CDR3 DNA reads TGTGCCAGCAGTTTTCGGGCAGAACCTAACTATGGCTACACCTTC.

The chain carries TRBV7-4 and TRBJ1-3; D not resolved. This CDR3 comprises 15 residues. The V gene lost 1 base and the J gene lost 6 bases, with 13 bases spanning the gap. CDR1 is SGHVT, CDR2 SQSDAQ, per germline. As DNA, the CDR3 is TGTGCCAGCAGCTTAGGCAGGAGGGTCGCAAACACCATATATTTT. Translating gives CASSLGRRVANTIYF.

The chain recombines TRBV6-1 with TRBJ2-7, with D hard to call. This CDR3 comprises 12 residues. Per the germline V gene, CDR1 is MNHNS and CDR2 is SASEGT. V was shortened by 4 bases and J by 3 bases, with 7 bases between the two germline ends. CDR3 bases: TGTGCCAGCAGTGCTTTTCTCTACGAGCAGTACTTC. Its translation is CASSAFLYEQYF.

V is TRBV7-9 and J is TRBJ2-3, with 11 bases aligning to TRBD1. The CDR3 extends over 15 amino acids. The V gene end was trimmed by 5 bases and the J gene end by 4 bases; junction bases not matched to a gene: 5. Germline assignment: CDR1 SEHNR and CDR2 FQNEAQ (reference sequence). The CDR3 spells CASSPRTGGADTQYF. Written as DNA, the CDR3 is TGTGCCAGCAGCCCACGGACAGGGGGCGCAGATACGCAGTATTTT.

The chain has TRBV6-6 and TRBJ2-2, with TRBD2 as a possible D gene (6 bases). CDR1 MNHNY and CDR2 SVGAGI come from the germline V gene (reference sequence). The V gene lost 8 bases and the J gene lost 7 bases, with 20 bases spanning the gap. The CDR3 consists of 15 residues. The CDR3 loop is CASRRTGEVVGELFF. Written as DNA, the CDR3 is TGTGCCAGCCGTCGTACGGGGGAAGTAGTCGGGGAGCTGTTTTTT.

The gene calls are TRBV7-9 and TRBJ1-4; no firm D call. The V end lost 0 bases, the J end lost 8 bases, and 4 bases lay between the germline ends. There are 12 residues in the CDR3. Germline CDR1 is SEHNR and CDR2 is FQNEAQ (reference sequence). The CDR3 loop reads CASSLALEKLFF. CDR3 nucleotide sequence: TGTGCCAGCAGCTTAGCTCTGGAAAAACTGTTTTTT. Based on the CDR3 plus reference TRBV7-9 and TRBJ1-4, the full variable domain is DTGVSQNPRHKITKRGQNVTFRCDPISEHNRLYWYRQTLGQGPEFLTYFQNEAQLEKSRLLSDRFSAERPKGSFSTLEIQRTEQGDSAMYLCASSLALEKLFFGSGTQLSVL.

DNA of the CDR3: TGTGCCAGCAGCTTACCGGGACTAGCCCACAATGAGCAGTTCTTC. It specifies CASSLPGLAHNEQFF. The rearrangement joins TRBV7-9 to TRBJ2-1; 9 bases are shared with TRBD2. With 2 bases clipped from V and 5 bases from J, the junction kept 4 bases outside the gene matches. The CDR3 totals 15 residues. Per germline, CDR1 SEHNR and CDR2 FQNEAQ (reference sequence).

The chain has TRBV4-2 and TRBJ2-2; 10 nucleotides agree with TRBD2. Trimming took 6 bases from V and 7 from J; bases not matched to a gene: 11. Looked up from germline, CDR1 is LGHNA and CDR2 is YNFKEQ. CDR3 length: 16 amino acids. DNA for the CDR3: TGTGCCAGCAGAGGAGCGGGAGGGCCTTCGATCGGGGAGCTGTTTTTT. Its protein is CASRGAGGPSIGELFF.

The genes are TRBV28 and TRBJ1-5, with no clear D. The germline V gene encodes CDR1 MDHEN and CDR2 SYDVKM. The length of the CDR3 is 16 residues. V was cut by 10 bases and J by 0 bases, with 19 bases left in between. The CDR3 DNA sequence: TGTGCCACGACGCCCTGGGGAATTTCTAGCAATCAGCCCCAGCATTTT. This sequence encodes CATTPWGISSNQPQHF.

The chain uses TRBV11-2 and TRBJ1-1; tentatively, D is TRBD1 (5 bases). The CDR3 covers 14 residues. V was cut by 11 bases and J by 10 bases, with 26 bases left in between. Germline V gives CDR1 SGHAT, CDR2 FQNNGV. DNA of the CDR3: TGTGCCGCCAAAATGCTAGTGACAGCCAAAGGAGCTTTCTTT. It encodes CAAKMLVTAKGAFF.

J is TRBJ2-7 and V is TRBV7-2; 10 nucleotides line up with TRBD1. The trim removed 5 bases at V and 4 bases at J, leaving 2 bases unmatched. Germline V gene sequence: CDR1 SGHTA, CDR2 FQGNSA. The CDR3 is made up of 13 amino acids. CDR3 region: CASSRTGGYEQYF. CDR3 bases: TGTGCCAGCAGCCGGACAGGGGGGTACGAGCAGTACTTC.

This chain uses TRBV5-1 with TRBJ2-1, with a possible D match to TRBD2 (6 bases). Trimming took off 4 bases at V and 6 bases at J, with 11 bases between the two ends. There are 13 residues in the CDR3. Germline lookup yields CDR1 SGHRS and CDR2 YFSETQ. The CDR3 loop reads CASSAGTFNEQFF. The CDR3, as DNA: TGCGCCAGCAGCGCCGGGACTTTCAATGAGCAGTTCTTC.

The chain employs TRBV19 and TRBJ2-1; the D is unclear. The CDR3 contains 11 residues. The V gene lost 7 bases and the J gene lost 4 bases, with 5 bases spanning the gap. The germline V gene has CDR1 LNHDA and CDR2 SQIVND (reference sequence). The CDR3 here is CASTQYNEQFF. The CDR3 DNA follows: TGTGCCAGTACACAGTACAATGAGCAGTTCTTC.

CDR3 region: CASSLYAGVANQPQHF. CDR3 bases: TGTGCCAGCAGCTTATACGCAGGGGTGGCAAATCAGCCCCAGCATTTT. The chain carries TRBV7-8 and TRBJ1-5; perhaps TRBD1 as D (6 bases). The CDR3 consists of 16 residues. Trimming removed 2 bases at V and 4 bases at J, with 15 bases between. The germline CDR1 and CDR2 sequences are SGHVS and FQNEAQ.